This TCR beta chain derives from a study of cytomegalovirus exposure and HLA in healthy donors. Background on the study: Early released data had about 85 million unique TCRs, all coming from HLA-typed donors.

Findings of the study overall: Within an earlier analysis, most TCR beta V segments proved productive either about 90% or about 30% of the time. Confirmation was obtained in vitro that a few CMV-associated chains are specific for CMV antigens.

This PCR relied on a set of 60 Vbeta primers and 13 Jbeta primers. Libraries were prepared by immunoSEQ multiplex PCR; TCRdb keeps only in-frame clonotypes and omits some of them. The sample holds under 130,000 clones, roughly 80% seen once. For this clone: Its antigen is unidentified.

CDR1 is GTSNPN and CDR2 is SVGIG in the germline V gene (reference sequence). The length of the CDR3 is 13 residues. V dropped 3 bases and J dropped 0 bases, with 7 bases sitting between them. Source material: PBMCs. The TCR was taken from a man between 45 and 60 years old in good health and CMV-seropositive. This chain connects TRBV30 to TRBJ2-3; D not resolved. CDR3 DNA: TGTGCCTGGAGCGCGCCGAGCACAGATACGCAGTATTTT. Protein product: CAWSAPSTDTQYF.